This T cell receptor (beta chain) was captured by sequencing in a study of blood T cells in healthy people across ages. A sample-barcoded 5' primer and a J-beta primer mix were used in a second PCR of roughly 7 to 11 cycles. TCRdb passed the 5' RACE reads through MiXCR, listing each CDR3 protein once. The table records 780,000 or so distinct CDR3 sequences, about 25% of them present only once. CDR3 length: 12 residues. Deletions cut 5 bases from V and 5 bases from J, with 9 bases between. This clonotype occurred many times. These data are also associated with another study on T cells of mothers and their children. Per that paper: It was related mother-child pairs that showed slightly higher overlap than unrelated pairs, without reaching significance.

This chain links TRBV12-3 or TRBV12-4 with TRBJ1-2; D not resolved. This receptor was identified in a boy aged 5-17 years in good health. Sequenced sample: blood. The CDR3 region is CASSLEIYGYTF. The CDR3 region has the DNA TGTGCCAGCAGTCTAGAGATTTATGGCTACACCTTC.